Presented here are 8 T cell receptor beta chains from one specimen sequenced in a study of cytomegalovirus exposure and HLA in healthy donors. Sequenced by immunoSEQ multiplex PCR; TCRdb stores in-frame clones only, minus some. The top ten clones hold 6% to 8.5% of a sample with fewer than 200,000 clones, 86% of them seen once. Sample: PBMCs. These receptors were obtained from a man aged 25 to 40 in good health and CMV-seropositive.

This chain links TRBV6-5 with TRBJ2-5, with D perhaps TRBD1 or TRBD2 (5 bases each). Trimming left V 6 bases short and J 4 bases short, with 18 bases between. This CDR3 contains 15 residues. CDR1 is MNHEY, CDR2 SVGAGI, per germline. In nucleotides, the CDR3 is TGTGCCAGCAGCCGATCGGGGCCCGAGCGAGAGACCCAGTACTTC. This translates into CASSRSGPERETQYF.

The rearrangement links TRBV7-3 to TRBJ1-2; the D gene is possibly TRBD1 (6 bases). This CDR3 contains 15 residues. V gave up 0 bases and J gave up 4 bases, with 12 bases separating them. Germline V gives CDR1 SGHTA, CDR2 FQGTGA. Written as DNA, the CDR3 is TGTGCCAGCAGCTTAACGCCACAGGGAGGCTATGGCTACACCTTC. Translation gives CASSLTPQGGYGYTF.

J is TRBJ2-7 and V is TRBV28; D is possibly TRBD1 (5 bases). Trimming took 10 bases from V and 2 from J, leaving 15 bases between them. The CDR3 is made up of 13 amino acids. Germline V CDR1 and CDR2: MDHEN, SYDVKM. The CDR3 region is CATLRGTAYEQYF. The CDR3, as DNA: TGTGCCACACTTAGGGGAACGGCCTACGAGCAGTACTTC.

This chain joins TRBV5-1 and TRBJ2-1, with 9 bases lining up with TRBD1. V lost 4 bases to trimming and J lost 3 bases; unmatched junction nucleotides: 2. CDR1 and CDR2 (germline): SGHRS, YFSETQ. The CDR3 extends over 14 amino acids. CDR3 bases: TGCGCCAGCAGCGGGGGACAGGGCTACAATGAGCAGTTCTTC. Amino acids: CASSGGQGYNEQFF.

The gene calls are TRBV19 and TRBJ1-4, with no clear D. Trimming removed 2 bases at V and 0 bases at J, with 13 bases between. Per germline, CDR1 LNHDA and CDR2 SQIVND (reference sequence). The CDR3 is 17 residues long. CDR3 DNA sequence: TGTGCCAGTAGTATACAAGAAGGCGTCGCAACTAATGAAAAACTGTTTTTT. Translating it yields CASSIQEGVATNEKLFF.

This clone appeared a single time. This chain joins TRBV19 and TRBJ2-7; 11 bases line up with TRBD2. Germline V gene sequence: CDR1 LNHDA, CDR2 SQIVND (reference sequence). The junction had 9 bases not matched to a gene; V was cut back by 5 bases and J by 3 bases. This CDR3 is built from 16 residues. The CDR3 region is CASSVTSGRPIYEQYF. The CDR3 DNA reads TGTGCCAGTAGTGTCACTAGCGGGAGACCAATCTACGAGCAGTACTTC.

This chain uses TRBV28 with TRBJ1-5, with 8 bases identical to TRBD1. The CDR3 length is 17 residues. V gave up 1 base and J gave up 0 bases; unmatched junction bases: 5. Germline CDR1 and CDR2: MDHEN and SYDVKM. The CDR3 spells CASSLYRGVDSNQPQHF. The CDR3 DNA is TGTGCCAGCAGTTTATACAGGGGGGTGGATAGCAATCAGCCCCAGCATTTT.

The V and J genes are TRBV10-3 and TRBJ2-1; weak D call: TRBD1 (5 bases). The germline V gene has CDR1 ENHRY and CDR2 SYGVKD. V was cut by 0 bases and J by 3 bases, with 15 bases left in between. The CDR3 spans 17 residues. The CDR3 region is CAISESIWGRGYNEQFF. CDR3 bases: TGTGCCATCAGTGAGTCGATTTGGGGTAGGGGCTACAATGAGCAGTTCTTC.